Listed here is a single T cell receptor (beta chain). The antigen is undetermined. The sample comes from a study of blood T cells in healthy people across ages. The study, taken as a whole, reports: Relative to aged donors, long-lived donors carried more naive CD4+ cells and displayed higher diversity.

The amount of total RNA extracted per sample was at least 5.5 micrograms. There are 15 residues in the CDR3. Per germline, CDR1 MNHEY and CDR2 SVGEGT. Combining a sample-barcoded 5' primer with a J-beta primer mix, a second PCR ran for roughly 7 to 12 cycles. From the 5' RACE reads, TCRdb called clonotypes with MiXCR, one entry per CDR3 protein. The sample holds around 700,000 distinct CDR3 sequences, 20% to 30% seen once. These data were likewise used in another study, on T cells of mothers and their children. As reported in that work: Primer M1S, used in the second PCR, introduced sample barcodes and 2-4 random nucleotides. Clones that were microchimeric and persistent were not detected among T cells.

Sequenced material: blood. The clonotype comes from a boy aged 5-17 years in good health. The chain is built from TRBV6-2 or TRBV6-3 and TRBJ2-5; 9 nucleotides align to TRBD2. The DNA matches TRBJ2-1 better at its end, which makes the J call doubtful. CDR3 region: CASSYWSSGDNEQFF. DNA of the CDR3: TGTGCCAGCAGTTATTGGTCTAGCGGGGACAATGAGCAGTTCTTC.